The 6 T cell receptor beta chains presented below share a single source sample, sequenced in a study of T-cell reconstitution after alpha-beta-depleted transplantation in children. Unique molecular identifiers were incorporated when the TCRbeta library was constructed. TCRdb re-called the PCR reads through MiXCR, storing one row per CDR3 protein. The data show approximately 220,000 distinct CDR3 sequences, more than 15% seen once. The sample in question was PBMCs, mostly from graft donor cells, obtained 360 days after TCRalphabeta/CD19-depleted stem cell transplant. These receptor sequences come from a male patient between 2 and 10 years old who had a stem cell transplant for acute lymphoblastic leukemia, so the T cells may come from the graft donor.

CDR3 amino acids: CASSYLASRDEQFF. The CDR3 nucleotides are TGTGCCAGCAGCTACCTGGCTAGCCGAGATGAGCAGTTCTTC. This chain connects TRBV7-6 to TRBJ2-1, with D perhaps matching TRBD2 (5 bases). This CDR3 contains 14 residues. V lost 4 bases, J lost 8 bases, and 15 bases lay in between. Germline CDR1 and CDR2: SGHVS and FNYEAQ. Filled out from reference TRBV7-6 and TRBJ2-1, the complete variable domain reads GAGVSQSPRYKVTKRGQDVALRCDPISGHVSLYWYRQALGQGPEFLTYFNYEAQQDKSGLPNDRFSAERPEGSISTLTIQRTEQRDSAMYRCASSYLASRDEQFFGPGTRLTVL.

This clonotype has just a few counts. The chain uses TRBV12-3 or TRBV12-4 and TRBJ1-6; D unclear. CDR3 length: 13 amino acids. V shed 5 bases and J shed 10 bases, with 12 bases lying between them. The CDR3 reads CASSPRLRSPLHF. CDR3 DNA: TGTGCCAGCAGTCCCCGACTCAGGTCACCCCTCCACTTT.

The V gene is TRBV12-3 or TRBV12-4, the J gene TRBJ2-6; D is unclear. Trimming took 6 bases from V and 3 from J, leaving 9 bases between them. CDR3 size: 14 residues. The CDR3 is CASSPYDGANVLTF. The CDR3 DNA is TGTGCCAGCAGCCCCTACGATGGGGCCAACGTCCTGACTTTC.

The DNA for the CDR3 is TGCAGCGCCCTCCGGTCCGACGGTGGCTACACCTTC. Translating gives CSALRSDGGYTF. The chain combines TRBV29-1 with TRBJ1-2; D is unresolved. V was shortened by 7 bases and J by 7 bases, with 16 bases between the two germline ends. The germline V gene encodes CDR1 SQVTM and CDR2 ANQGSEA. CDR3 length: 12 residues. Supplemented by reference TRBV29-1 and TRBJ1-2, the full variable domain reads SAVISQKPSRDICQRGTSLTIQCQVDSQVTMMFWYRQQPGQSLTLIATANQGSEATYESGFVIDKFPISRPNLTFSTLTVSNMSPEDSSIYLCSALRSDGGYTFGSGTRLTVV.

This chain connects TRBV28 to TRBJ1-2; the D gene is possibly TRBD1 (6 bases). Trimming cost V 6 bases and J 0 bases, with 11 bases left between them. Germline V gene sequence: CDR1 MDHEN, CDR2 SYDVKM. The CDR3 has 14 amino acids. The CDR3 here is CASRTDRTNYGYTF. CDR3 nucleotides: TGTGCCAGCAGGACTGACAGGACTAACTATGGCTACACCTTC.

This clonotype was found a few times. The chain employs TRBV12-3 or TRBV12-4 and TRBJ1-1, with a tentative D call TRBD1 (6 bases). V was clipped by 3 bases and J by 0 bases, with 17 bases between them. The CDR3 runs to 17 residues. The CDR3 nucleotides are TGTGCCAGCAGTTTCCCTGGGCGGACAGCTTTGAACACTGAAGCTTTCTTT. Translation gives CASSFPGRTALNTEAFF.